These T cell receptor beta chains were read from a single sample in a study of blood T cell repertoires in COVID-19. Here immunoSEQ multiplex PCR was the method, and the copy in TCRdb shows in-frame clones only, minus some. This sample carries roughly 210,000 clones, 88% of them seen once, and the ten largest clones take approximately 1.6%. Sequenced material: peripheral blood. Source of these receptors: a man aged 65-85 years with acute or convalescent COVID-19. Each CDR3 is given with its conserved first and last residue. A D gene is named only where the DNA matches it firmly. Only part of the rows carry a size: once, few, many, or a class if the clone is expanded.

j_call | d_call | v_call | clone_size | cdr3_aa | cdr3_nt
TRBJ1-2 | TRBD1 | TRBV28 | NA | CASRQGGDGYTF | TGTGCCAGCAGACAGGGGGGCGATGGCTACACCTTC
TRBJ2-6 | NA | TRBV13 | NA | CASSSPSPSSGANVLTF | TGTGCCAGCAGCTCCCCGTCACCGAGCTCTGGGGCCAACGTCCTGACTTTC
TRBJ2-4 | NA | TRBV4-1 | NA | CASSQKPGESAKNIQYF | TGCGCCAGCAGCCAAAAACCAGGGGAGTCGGCCAAAAACATTCAGTACTTC
TRBJ1-1 | NA | TRBV5-4 | NA | CASSLVGRGRDTEAFF | TGTGCCAGCAGCTTGGTAGGAAGGGGGAGGGACACTGAAGCTTTCTTT
TRBJ2-7 | TRBD1 | TRBV27 | NA | CASSLDRERSEQYF | TGTGCCAGCAGCCTGGACAGGGAGAGGAGCGAGCAGTACTTC
TRBJ2-1 | NA | TRBV20-1 | NA | CSFRVYNEQFF | TGCAGCTTCAGGGTTTACAATGAGCAGTTCTTC
TRBJ2-7 | TRBD1 | TRBV7-3 | NA | CASSPQGGDEQYF | TGTGCCAGCAGCCCCCAAGGGGGCGACGAGCAGTACTTC
TRBJ1-6 | TRBD1 | TRBV13 | once | CASSSRLGQGGSSYNSPLHF | TGTGCCAGCAGCTCCCGCCTGGGACAGGGTGGGAGCTCCTATAATTCACCCCTCCACTTT
TRBJ2-1 | TRBD1 | TRBV6-2/TRBV6-3 | once | CASSYRQGPGNEQFF | TGTGCCAGCAGTTACCGACAGGGCCCCGGCAATGAGCAGTTCTTC
TRBJ1-1 | NA | TRBV6-5 | NA | CASSYSQRHTEAFF | TGTGCCAGCAGTTACTCCCAGAGGCACACTGAAGCTTTCTTT
TRBJ2-3 | TRBD2 | TRBV2 | NA | CASSEVGLAGGTDTQYF | TGTGCCAGCAGTGAAGTTGGCCTAGCGGGAGGCACAGATACGCAGTATTTT
TRBJ2-3 | NA | TRBV7-2 | NA | CASSFNLGTDTQYF | TGTGCCAGCAGCTTCAACTTGGGCACAGATACGCAGTATTTT
TRBJ2-7 | NA | TRBV20-1 | few | CSASGGQYYEPYF | TGCAGTGCTAGTGGGGGGCAATACTACGAGCCGTACTTC
TRBJ1-5 | NA | TRBV19 | few | CASTPGSNQPQHF | TGTGCCAGTACCCCAGGGAGCAATCAGCCCCAGCATTTT
TRBJ1-1 | NA | TRBV5-1 | NA | CASSSGLANTEAFF | TGCGCCAGCAGCTCTGGGCTGGCGAACACTGAAGCTTTCTTT
TRBJ2-7 | TRBD1 | TRBV4-3 | NA | CASSQEQGSWEEQYF | TGCGCCAGCAGCCAAGAACAGGGGTCGTGGGAGGAGCAGTACTTC
TRBJ2-4 | TRBD1 | TRBV19 | NA | CASSVMTGENIQYF | TGTGCCAGTAGTGTCATGACAGGGGAAAACATTCAGTACTTC
TRBJ2-5 | NA | TRBV28 | once | CASWDLGASVDF | TGTGCCAGTTGGGATCTCGGGGCTAGCGTCGACTTC
TRBJ1-1 | NA | TRBV27 | NA | CASSPTYENTEAFF | TGTGCCAGCAGTCCCACATACGAGAACACTGAAGCTTTCTTT
TRBJ2-7 | NA | TRBV5-1 | NA | CASSLYFQGLAAYEQYF | TGCGCCAGCAGCTTGTATTTTCAGGGGTTAGCAGCCTACGAGCAGTACTTC
TRBJ1-2 | TRBD1 | TRBV6-6 | NA | CASINTGTGTYGYTF | TGTGCCAGCATTAACACGGGGACAGGGACCTATGGCTACACCTTC
TRBJ2-3 | NA | TRBV7-9 | NA | CASSIGDTQYF | TGTGCCAGCAGCATCGGGGATACGCAGTATTTT
TRBJ1-5 | TRBD1 | TRBV28 | NA | CASSLPGQGARPQHF | TGTGCCAGCAGTCTCCCGGGACAGGGGGCGCGACCCCAGCATTTT
TRBJ1-1 | TRBD1 | TRBV25-1 | NA | CASSEWDRVGNTEAFF | TGTGCCAGCAGTGAATGGGACAGGGTGGGGAACACTGAAGCTTTCTTT
TRBJ1-5 | NA | TRBV5-5 | NA | CASSLSQMNQPQHF | TGTGCCAGCAGTTTGAGTCAGATGAATCAGCCCCAGCATTTT
TRBJ2-2 | TRBD1 | TRBV7-2 | NA | CASTRTGTGLGGELFF | TGTGCCAGCACCAGGACCGGGACAGGGCTGGGCGGGGAGCTGTTTTTT
TRBJ1-1 | TRBD1 | TRBV11-2 | NA | CASSLGQQGWTFF | TGTGCCAGCAGCTTAGGACAACAGGGGTGGACTTTCTTT
TRBJ2-1 | NA | TRBV7-2 | NA | CASSGSGAYNEQFF | TGTGCCAGCAGCGGTAGCGGAGCCTACAATGAGCAGTTCTTC
TRBJ2-2 | NA | TRBV11-2 | NA | CASRWAERNTGELFF | TGTGCCAGCAGGTGGGCAGAAAGAAACACCGGGGAGCTGTTTTTT
TRBJ2-7 | TRBD1 | TRBV19 | NA | CASSIAGQGHAYEQYF | TGTGCCAGTAGTATTGCTGGACAGGGGCACGCCTACGAGCAGTACTTC
TRBJ2-3 | NA | TRBV18 | NA | CASSPLSGSSTDTQYF | TGTGCCAGCTCACCACTCAGCGGATCTAGCACAGATACGCAGTATTTT
TRBJ2-6 | NA | TRBV11-3 | NA | CASSTGQLNGANVLTF | TGTGCCAGCAGCACGGGACAACTGAACGGGGCCAACGTCCTGACTTTC
TRBJ2-7 | TRBD2 | TRBV18 | NA | CASSTVTSGAYEQYF | TGTGCCAGCTCAACCGTGACTAGCGGTGCCTACGAGCAGTACTTC
TRBJ1-4 | NA | TRBV5-1 | NA | CASSLDGSNEKLFF | TGCGCCAGCAGCTTGGACGGGTCTAATGAAAAACTGTTTTTT
TRBJ2-5 | TRBD2 | TRBV2 | NA | CASSERGRETQYF | TGTGCCAGCAGTGAGCGCGGGAGAGAGACCCAGTACTTC
TRBJ2-3 | TRBD2 | TRBV19 | NA | CASSRRAARSGGGDTQYF | TGTGCCAGTAGTAGACGGGCGGCTAGGTCGGGAGGGGGAGATACGCAGTATTTT
TRBJ2-7 | NA | TRBV7-9 | NA | CASSLAERNFLF | TGTGCCAGCAGCTTAGCGGAGCGGAATTTCCTATTC
TRBJ1-1 | NA | TRBV6-6 | NA | CASSSRGGTEAFF | TGTGCCAGCAGTTCGCGCGGGGGGACTGAAGCTTTCTTT
TRBJ1-3 | TRBD1 | TRBV7-9 | NA | CASSVDRGGSGNTIYF | TGTGCCAGCAGCGTTGACAGGGGGGGCTCTGGAAACACCATATATTTT
TRBJ2-2 | TRBD1 | TRBV27 | NA | CASSLPGQGVNTGELFF | TGTGCCAGCAGTTTACCCGGACAGGGGGTGAACACCGGGGAGCTGTTTTTT
TRBJ1-2 | NA | TRBV11-2 | many | CASSPPTGYDGYTF | TGTGCCAGCAGCCCACCCACAGGGTATGATGGCTACACCTTC
TRBJ1-1 | TRBD1 | TRBV29-1 | NA | CSVGRGRFNTEAFF | TGCAGCGTTGGGAGGGGGCGATTTAACACTGAAGCTTTCTTT
TRBJ2-3 | TRBD2 | TRBV7-7 | NA | CASSLAGGSTDTQYF | TGTGCTAGCAGCTTAGCGGGCGGGAGCACAGATACGCAGTATTTT
TRBJ1-2 | NA | TRBV3-1/TRBV3-2 | NA | CASSHDFYGYTF | TGTGCCAGCAGCCACGACTTCTATGGCTACACCTTC
TRBJ1-3 | NA | TRBV2 | few | CASSEAYGSSGNTIYF | TGTGCCAGCAGTGAAGCGTACGGGAGCTCTGGAAACACCATATATTTT
TRBJ2-1 | TRBD2 | TRBV7-2 | NA | CASSSSPWAGGRGNEQFF | TGTGCCAGCAGCTCCTCCCCTTGGGCGGGAGGGAGGGGGAATGAGCAGTTCTTC
TRBJ2-3 | NA | TRBV4-1 | NA | CASSQDSDTQYF | TGCGCCAGCAGCCAAGACTCAGATACGCAGTATTTT
TRBJ1-6 | TRBD1 | TRBV27 | NA | CASSFRGRDSPLHF | TGTGCCAGCAGTTTTAGGGGGCGAGATTCACCCCTCCACTTT
TRBJ2-7 | TRBD2 | TRBV24-1 | once | CATAGHGGGAYEQYF | TGTGCCACTGCCGGACACGGGGGAGGGGCCTACGAGCAGTACTTC
TRBJ1-1 | TRBD1 | TRBV5-8 | NA | CASTLPETGRLSEAFF | TGTGCCAGCACCCTCCCGGAGACAGGGAGGTTATCTGAAGCTTTCTTT
TRBJ2-5 | NA | TRBV7-7 | NA | CASSLVGGQETQYF | TGTGCTAGCAGCTTAGTGGGGGGCCAAGAGACCCAGTACTTC
TRBJ2-3 | NA | TRBV28 | NA | CASSPPAGSGTDTQYF | TGTGCCAGCAGTCCCCCGGCAGGGTCGGGCACAGATACGCAGTATTTT
TRBJ1-5 | NA | TRBV6-1 | once | CASSESQGRYQPQHF | TGTGCCAGCAGTGAAAGCCAGGGAAGATACCAGCCCCAGCATTTT
TRBJ2-2 | NA | TRBV6-5 | NA | CASRPDLRGELFF | TGTGCCAGCAGGCCAGACCTGCGGGGGGAGCTGTTTTTT
TRBJ2-7 | NA | TRBV27 | NA | CASSSPSSAYEQYF | TGTGCCAGCAGTTCTCCGTCGTCGGCCTACGAGCAGTACTTC
TRBJ2-1 | NA | TRBV7-9 | NA | CASSSRNNEQFF | TGTGCCAGCAGCTCCAGAAACAATGAGCAGTTCTTC
TRBJ2-7 | TRBD2 | TRBV5-4 | NA | CASSTPGLELYEQYF | TGTGCCAGCAGCACACCGGGACTAGAACTCTACGAGCAGTACTTC